This T cell receptor beta chain came from a study of identifying expanded T cells in peripheral blood. Profiled with immunoSEQ multiplex PCR; TCRdb holds only in-frame clones, not every one. The profile shows more than 65,000 clones, 70% to 90% of them singletons. Sequencing was done on a sample of blood. The clonotype comes from a person aged 18 to 75 in good health.

CDR3 nucleotide sequence: TGCGCCAGCAGCCAAGATCTAAGGAGTCTCGCCTACGAGCAGTACTTC. Translated, it gives CASSQDLRSLAYEQYF. This chain connects TRBV4-3 to TRBJ2-7; D gene unclear. V was trimmed by 0 bases and J by 2 bases, leaving 14 bases between them. Germline loops: CDR1 LGHNA, CDR2 YSLEER. The CDR3 length is 16 residues.